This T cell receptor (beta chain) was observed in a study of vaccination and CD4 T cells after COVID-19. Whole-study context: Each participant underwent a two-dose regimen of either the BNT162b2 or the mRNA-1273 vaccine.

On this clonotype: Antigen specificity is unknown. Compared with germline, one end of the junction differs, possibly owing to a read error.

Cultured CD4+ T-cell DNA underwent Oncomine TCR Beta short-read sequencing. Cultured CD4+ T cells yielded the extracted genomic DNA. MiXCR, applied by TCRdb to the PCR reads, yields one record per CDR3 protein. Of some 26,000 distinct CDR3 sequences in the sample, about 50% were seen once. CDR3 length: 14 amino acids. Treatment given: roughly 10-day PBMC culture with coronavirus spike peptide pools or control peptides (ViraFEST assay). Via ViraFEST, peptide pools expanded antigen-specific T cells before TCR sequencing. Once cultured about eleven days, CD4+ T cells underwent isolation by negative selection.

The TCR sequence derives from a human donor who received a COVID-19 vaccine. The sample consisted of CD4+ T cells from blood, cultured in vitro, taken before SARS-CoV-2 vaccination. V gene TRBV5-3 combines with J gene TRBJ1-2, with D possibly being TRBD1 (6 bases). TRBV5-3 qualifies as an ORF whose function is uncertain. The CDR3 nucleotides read TGTGCCAGCAGCTTGGGAAGGGGGAGCTATGGCTACACCTTC. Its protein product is CASSLGRGSYGYTF.